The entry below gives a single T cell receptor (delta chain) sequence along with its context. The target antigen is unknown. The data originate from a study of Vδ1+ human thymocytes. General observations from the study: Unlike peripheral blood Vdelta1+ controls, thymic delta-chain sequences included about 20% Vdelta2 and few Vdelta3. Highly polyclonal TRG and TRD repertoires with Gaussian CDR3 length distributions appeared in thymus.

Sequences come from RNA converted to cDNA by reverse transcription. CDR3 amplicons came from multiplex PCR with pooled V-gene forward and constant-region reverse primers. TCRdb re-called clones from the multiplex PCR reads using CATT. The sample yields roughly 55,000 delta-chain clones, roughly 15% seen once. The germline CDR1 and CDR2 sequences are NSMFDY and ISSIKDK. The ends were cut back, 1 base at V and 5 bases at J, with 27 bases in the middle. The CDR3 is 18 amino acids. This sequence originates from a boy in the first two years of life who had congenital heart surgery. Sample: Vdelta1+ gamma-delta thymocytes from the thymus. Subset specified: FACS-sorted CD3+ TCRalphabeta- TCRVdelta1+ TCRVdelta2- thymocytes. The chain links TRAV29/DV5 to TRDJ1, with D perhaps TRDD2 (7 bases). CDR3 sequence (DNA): TGTGCAGCAAGCTCATTCCTACAGGGGATCCAACGGGGGGATAAACTCATCTTT. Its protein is CAASSFLQGIQRGDKLIF.